Shown below are 14 T cell receptor beta chains from a single sample sequenced in a study of blood T cell repertoires in COVID-19. The method was immunoSEQ multiplex PCR; TCRdb's version includes in-frame clones alone and lacks a portion of them. The sample carries about 150,000 clones, around 80% recorded once. Sequences were obtained from PBMCs or T cells enriched from blood (not recorded which). Receptors were obtained from a man between 50 and 59 years old who had recovered from COVID-19.

The chain uses TRBV12-5 and TRBJ2-5, with 11 nucleotides matching TRBD2. With 3 bases clipped from V and 2 bases from J, the junction kept 14 bases outside the gene matches. CDR1 and CDR2 (germline): LGHNT, FRNRAP. The CDR3 spans 19 residues. The CDR3 DNA sequence: TGTGCTAGTGGTTTCGCGCCCACCGGACTAGCGGGTGCTCAAGAGACCCAGTACTTC. This codes for CASGFAPTGLAGAQETQYF. Supplemented by reference TRBV12-5 and TRBJ2-5, the full variable domain reads DARVTQTPRHKVTEMGQEVTMRCQPILGHNTVFWYRQTMMQGLELLAYFRNRAPLDDSGMPKDRFSAEMPDATLATLKIQPSEPRDSAVYFCASGFAPTGLAGAQETQYFGPGTRLLVL.

The chain employs TRBV6-1 and TRBJ1-5; the D is unclear. The CDR3 length is 14 residues. Germline V gives CDR1 MNHNS, CDR2 SASEGT. V was clipped by 0 bases and J by 6 bases, with 9 bases between them. This CDR3 reads CASSEAIGSQPQHF. The CDR3 coding sequence is TGTGCCAGCAGTGAAGCGATTGGTAGTCAGCCCCAGCATTTT.

This chain uses TRBV6-1 with TRBJ1-1; D unresolved. The V gene lost 3 bases and the J gene lost 1 base, with 6 bases spanning the gap. The CDR3 is 13 residues long. Germline values: CDR1 MNHNS, CDR2 SASEGT. CDR3 loop: CASSDPGNTEAFF. The CDR3 coding sequence is TGTGCCAGCAGTGACCCGGGGAACACTGAAGCTTTCTTT.

The V gene is TRBV18, the J gene TRBJ1-3; D remains unclear. The CDR3 length is 15 residues. The V and J ends lost 4 bases and 4 bases respectively, with 14 bases between them. Looked up from germline, CDR1 is KGHSH and CDR2 is LQKENI. CDR3 region: CASSQRERWGNTIYF. CDR3 nucleotide sequence: TGTGCCAGCTCACAACGGGAGAGGTGGGGAAACACCATATATTTT.

The chain has TRBV30 and TRBJ1-2, with TRBD1 matching 7 bases. Germline lookup yields CDR1 GTSNPN and CDR2 SVGIG (reference sequence). This CDR3 region has 10 residues. CDR3 sequence reads: CVRTGYGYTF. Written as DNA, the CDR3 is TGTGTCCGGACAGGCTATGGCTACACCTTC.

This chain links TRBV7-2 with TRBJ2-3; the match to TRBD2 covers 8 bases. V lost 4 bases and J lost 3; bases outside the gene matches: 6. CDR1 and CDR2 from the germline V gene are SGHTA and FQGNSA. This CDR3 is built from 15 residues. The CDR3 DNA reads TGTGCCAGCAGCTCACCGGGGGGGCGTACAGATACGCAGTATTTT. Its protein product is CASSSPGGRTDTQYF.

V and J are TRBV30 and TRBJ1-5; tentative D call: TRBD1 (6 bases). This CDR3 has 15 residues. Germline CDR1 GTSNPN, CDR2 SVGIG (reference sequence). V was shortened by 3 bases and J by 0 bases, with 12 bases between the two germline ends. CDR3: CAWRTRGSSNQPQHF. Written as DNA, the CDR3 is TGTGCCTGGAGGACCAGGGGTAGTAGCAATCAGCCCCAGCATTTT.

The genes are TRBV10-3 and TRBJ2-7; 10 bases match TRBD1. The CDR3 is 14 amino acids. J lost 4 bases, V lost 3 bases, and 3 bases had no gene match. Germline V lookup: CDR1 ENHRY, CDR2 SYGVKD. CDR3 sequence reads: CAISDADRGYEQYF. CDR3 in DNA: TGTGCCATCAGTGATGCGGACAGGGGGTACGAGCAGTACTTC.

V and J are TRBV6-4 and TRBJ2-1, with TRBD1 matching over 8 bases. This CDR3 has 13 residues. Germline trimming cut 6 bases from V and 9 bases from J; bases unmatched to any gene: 7. Germline CDR1 and CDR2: MRHNA and SNTAGT. The CDR3, as DNA: TGTGCCAGCAGCCAGGACAGGGCGGGTGAGCAGTTCTTC. As protein: CASSQDRAGEQFF.

The V call is TRBV7-6, the J call TRBJ1-1, with D possibly matching TRBD1 (6 bases). From germline, CDR1 is SGHVS and CDR2 FNYEAQ. Trimming stripped 5 bases from V and 4 bases from J, with 8 bases between. The CDR3 sequence is 12 residues long. This chain's CDR3 is CASSIQGTEAFF. DNA for the CDR3: TGTGCCAGCAGCATACAGGGCACTGAAGCTTTCTTT.

This chain joins TRBV2 and TRBJ2-2, with D tentatively TRBD2 (6 bases). This CDR3 has 14 amino acids. V was clipped by 4 bases and J by 10 bases, with 16 bases between them. From germline, CDR1 is SNHLY and CDR2 FYNNEI. CDR3 in amino acids: CASSGDSLAEELFF. CDR3 nucleotide sequence: TGTGCCAGCAGTGGGGACTCCTTGGCCGAGGAGCTGTTTTTT.

The chain combines TRBV9 with TRBJ1-2; D gene uncertain. Germline V gene data show CDR1 as SGDLS and CDR2 as YYNGEE. The CDR3 runs to 12 residues. The V end was cut by 3 bases, the J end by 4 bases, with 7 bases between. CDR3: CASSAGSYGYTF. In DNA, the CDR3 is TGTGCCAGCAGCGCAGGATCCTATGGCTACACCTTC.

This rearrangement joins TRBV19 to TRBJ1-1, with 9 bases identical to TRBD1. CDR1 and CDR2 (germline): LNHDA, SQIVND (reference sequence). With V trimmed by 7 bases and J by 5 bases, 11 bases remained unmatched. There are 15 residues in the CDR3. The CDR3 nucleotides are TGTGCCAGTAATACCCCCGGGACAGGGAGAACTGAAGCTTTCTTT. Its protein is CASNTPGTGRTEAFF.

The chain carries TRBV5-1 and TRBJ2-7, with 9 bases that match TRBD1. V was clipped by 4 bases and J by 5 bases; unmatched bases: 10. The germline CDR1 and CDR2 sequences are SGHRS and YFSETQ. The CDR3 is 15 amino acids. The CDR3 DNA reads as TGCGCCAGCAGCCCGGCGGGGGACAGGGTCGACGAGCAGTACTTC. As protein: CASSPAGDRVDEQYF.